The 18 T cell receptor beta chains given below trace back to one sample, sequenced in a study of cytomegalovirus exposure and HLA in healthy donors. The PCR had 60 Vbeta and 13 Jbeta primers. Measured with immunoSEQ multiplex PCR; TCRdb has only the in-frame clones, and not every one. The sample contains around 120,000 clones, around two thirds of which appear only once. The sequenced sample was PBMCs. The receptor source for this set is a man younger than 45 in good health and CMV-seropositive.

This chain connects TRBV7-2 to TRBJ1-3, with 7 positions matching TRBD1. V lost 5 bases, J lost 5 bases, and 3 bases stayed unmatched. The V gene's germline CDR1 is SGHTA and CDR2 FQGNSA. The CDR3 length is 13 residues. The CDR3 nucleotides read TGTGCCAGCAGCAGGGACAGAAGAAACACCATATATTTT. This translates into CASSRDRRNTIYF.

The rearrangement links TRBV5-3 to TRBJ2-2, with D unresolved. TRBV5-3 is an open reading frame whose function is uncertain. CDR3 length equals 14 residues. With 4 bases removed from V and 8 bases from J, the gap between germline ends came to 15 bases. The CDR3: CARSRRGSRGELFF. The CDR3 nucleotides are TGTGCCAGAAGCCGAAGAGGAAGCCGGGGGGAGCTGTTTTTT.

Points on this clone: Germline and junction disagree at one end, which may indicate a read error. This chain links TRBV2 with TRBJ1-5, with 7 bases that match TRBD1. The germline V gene encodes CDR1 SNHLY and CDR2 FYNNEI. The CDR3 contains 16 residues. DNA for the CDR3: TGCGCCAGCAGTTCCGGACAGGTCTATAGCAATCAGCCCCAGCGTTTT. Translating it yields CASSSGQVYSNQPQRF.

As regards this clone: Other nucleotide sequences in the sample specify the same CDR3. This chain joins TRBV2 and TRBJ2-7; 8 bases are a match to TRBD1. CDR3 length equals 14 residues. Germline CDR1 reads SNHLY; CDR2 reads FYNNEI. V shed 2 bases and J 5 bases; nucleotides not matched to a gene: 5. CDR3 nucleotides: TGTGCCAGCAGTGAAACAGGGGGAGGTCACGAGCAGTACTTC. This encodes CASSETGGGHEQYF.

This chain connects TRBV6-6 to TRBJ2-3; 14 nucleotides line up with TRBD2. The CDR3 is made up of 14 amino acids. Germline V gene lookup returns CDR1 MNHNY and CDR2 SVGAGI (reference sequence). V shed 5 bases, J shed 5 bases, and the junction held 0 bases outside the gene matches. CDR3 nucleotides: TGTGCCAGCAGTGGGACTAGCGGGGGAGATACGCAGTATTTT. This sequence encodes CASSGTSGGDTQYF.

This clone was counted only a few times. The chain combines TRBV5-6 with TRBJ2-7; TRBD1 aligns across 8 bases. The V segment lost 4 bases and the J segment 9 bases; nucleotides outside the gene matches: 15. The CDR3 extends over 15 amino acids. In germline, CDR1 is SGHDT, CDR2 YYEEEE. The CDR3 region has the DNA TGTGCCAGCAGCAGCCGAGGACAGGGTTATTCGGGGCAGTACTTC. Protein: CASSSRGQGYSGQYF.

The chain couples TRBV7-9 to TRBJ2-7, with 7 bases matching TRBD2. Germline assignment: CDR1 SEHNR and CDR2 FQNEAQ (reference sequence). V shed 3 bases and J 2 bases; nucleotides not matched to a gene: 4. This CDR3 is 14 amino acids long. This CDR3 reads CASSLSGVTYEQYF. The CDR3 DNA follows: TGTGCCAGCAGCTTGAGCGGGGTTACCTACGAGCAGTACTTC. The complete variable domain, with remaining parts taken from reference TRBV7-9 and TRBJ2-7, reads DTGVSQNPRHKITKRGQNVTFRCDPISEHNRLYWYRQTLGQGPEFLTYFQNEAQLEKSRLLSDRFSAERPKGSFSTLEIQRTEQGDSAMYLCASSLSGVTYEQYFGPGTRLTVT.

This rearrangement joins TRBV7-9 to TRBJ2-6; D remains ambiguous. Trimming left V 5 bases short and J 0 bases short, with 11 bases between. This CDR3 region has 16 residues. Germline V CDR1 and CDR2: SEHNR, FQNEAQ (reference sequence). The CDR3 DNA reads as TGTGCCAGCAGCCCGACCGCGGTCTCTGGGGCCAACGTCCTGACTTTC. Its translation is CASSPTAVSGANVLTF.

This clone was seen more than once but under ten times. The J gene is TRBJ2-2, the V gene TRBV4-2, with TRBD2 identical over 10 bases. The V segment lost 2 bases and the J segment 3 bases; nucleotides outside the gene matches: 6. CDR1 is LGHNA and CDR2 is YNFKEQ in the germline V gene. This CDR3 contains 17 residues. CDR3: CASSQFSGGADTGELFF. DNA for the CDR3: TGTGCCAGCAGCCAATTCAGCGGGGGGGCAGACACCGGGGAGCTGTTTTTT.

The chain links TRBV11-2 to TRBJ2-7; 9 nucleotides match TRBD2. CDR3 size: 17 residues. The J segment lost 0 bases and the V segment lost 3 bases, leaving 9 bases of the junction unmatched. Germline V gives CDR1 SGHAT, CDR2 FQNNGV. The CDR3 DNA reads TGTGCCAGCAGCTTCCCGGCTAGCGGGGCACACTCCTACGAGCAGTACTTC. This gives the protein CASSFPASGAHSYEQYF. Supplemented by reference TRBV11-2 and TRBJ2-7, the full variable domain reads EAGVAQSPRYKIIEKRQSVAFWCNPISGHATLYWYQQILGQGPKLLIQFQNNGVVDDSQLPKDRFSAERLKGVDSTLKIQPAKLEDSAVYLCASSFPASGAHSYEQYFGPGTRLTVT.

The chain joins TRBV5-4 to TRBJ1-3; a weak D match, TRBD1 (6 bases). Per the germline V gene, CDR1 is SGHNT and CDR2 is YYREEE (reference sequence). The CDR3 covers 16 residues. The ends were cut back, 3 bases at V and 2 bases at J, with 15 bases in the middle. The CDR3 DNA follows: TGTGCCAGCAGCTCCCGGGGGGGGGCTGCTGGAAACACCATATATTTT. Its translation: CASSSRGGAAGNTIYF.

V usage is TRBV18 and J usage is TRBJ2-7; D gene ambiguous. Trimming left V 1 base short and J 3 bases short, with 10 bases between. The CDR3 spans 14 residues. The germline V gene has CDR1 KGHSH and CDR2 LQKENI. In nucleotides, the CDR3 is TGTGCCAGCTCACCACGGCCTCCTTACTACGAGCAGTACTTC. It codes for CASSPRPPYYEQYF.

This clone was detected only once. The rearrangement uses TRBV6-6 and TRBJ1-1, with a possible D match to TRBD1 (6 bases). V was trimmed by 5 bases and J by 1 base, leaving 11 bases between them. The length of the CDR3 is 14 residues. The germline CDR1 and CDR2 sequences are MNHNY and SVGAGI (reference sequence). DNA of the CDR3: TGTGCCAGCAGTCTAGGGGGGGAGAACACTGAAGCTTTCTTT. Amino acids: CASSLGGENTEAFF.

This rearrangement joins TRBV27 to TRBJ1-1; no clear D. V lost 0 bases, J lost 5 bases, and 7 bases lay in between. This CDR3 comprises 13 residues. Looked up from germline, CDR1 is MNHEY and CDR2 is SMNVEV (reference sequence). CDR3 residues: CASSLSAWTEAFF. CDR3 in DNA: TGTGCCAGCAGTTTATCTGCGTGGACTGAAGCTTTCTTT.

This clone appeared a few times. The V call is TRBV5-1, the J call TRBJ2-2; the D is unclear. The germline V and J ends were trimmed by 4 bases and 4 bases, with 8 bases remaining between them. The CDR3 totals 13 residues. Germline-derived CDR1 and CDR2 are SGHRS and YFSETQ. CDR3 sequence reads: CASSPLPTGELFF. CDR3 nucleotides: TGCGCCAGCAGCCCTCTTCCCACCGGGGAGCTGTTTTTT.

V gene TRBV2 combines with J gene TRBJ2-3; 9 bases fit TRBD2. The V gene's germline CDR1 is SNHLY and CDR2 FYNNEI. V was pared by 5 bases and J by 4 bases, with 10 bases of the junction left unmatched. This CDR3 has 16 residues. The CDR3 loop reads CASSTVVLAGSDTQYF. The CDR3 DNA is TGTGCCAGCAGTACCGTGGTACTAGCGGGTTCAGATACGCAGTATTTT.

This clone was picked up a small number of times. The junction departs from germline at one end; a sequencing error may be responsible. This chain uses TRBV7-9 with TRBJ2-7, with D possibly being TRBD1 (6 bases). In germline, CDR1 is SEHNR, CDR2 FQNEAQ (reference sequence). This CDR3 contains 12 residues. CDR3 loop: CSSSQRQGWQYF. The CDR3 bases are TGTTCCAGCAGCCAGCGGCAGGGGTGGCAGTACTTC.

This chain uses TRBV6-1 with TRBJ1-3, with a weak D call TRBD1 (6 bases). Trimming took off 2 bases at V and 0 bases at J, with 11 bases between the two ends. Germline assignment: CDR1 MNHNS and CDR2 SASEGT. This CDR3 comprises 16 residues. The DNA for the CDR3 is TGTGCCAGCAGTGAACCAGGGGCCTTCTCTGGAAACACCATATATTTT. Translating gives CASSEPGAFSGNTIYF.